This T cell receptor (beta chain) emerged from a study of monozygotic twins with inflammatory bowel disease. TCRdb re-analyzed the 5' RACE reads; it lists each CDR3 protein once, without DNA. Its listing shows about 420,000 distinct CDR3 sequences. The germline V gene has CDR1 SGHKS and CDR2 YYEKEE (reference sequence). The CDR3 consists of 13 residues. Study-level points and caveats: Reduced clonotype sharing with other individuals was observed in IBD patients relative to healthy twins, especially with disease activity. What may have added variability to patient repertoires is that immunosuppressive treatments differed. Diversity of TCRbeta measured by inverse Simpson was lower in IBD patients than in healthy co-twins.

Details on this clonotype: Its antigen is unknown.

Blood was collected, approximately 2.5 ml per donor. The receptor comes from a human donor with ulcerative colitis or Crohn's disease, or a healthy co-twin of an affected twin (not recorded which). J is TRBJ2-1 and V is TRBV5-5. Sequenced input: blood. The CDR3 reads CASSLGRDNEQFF.